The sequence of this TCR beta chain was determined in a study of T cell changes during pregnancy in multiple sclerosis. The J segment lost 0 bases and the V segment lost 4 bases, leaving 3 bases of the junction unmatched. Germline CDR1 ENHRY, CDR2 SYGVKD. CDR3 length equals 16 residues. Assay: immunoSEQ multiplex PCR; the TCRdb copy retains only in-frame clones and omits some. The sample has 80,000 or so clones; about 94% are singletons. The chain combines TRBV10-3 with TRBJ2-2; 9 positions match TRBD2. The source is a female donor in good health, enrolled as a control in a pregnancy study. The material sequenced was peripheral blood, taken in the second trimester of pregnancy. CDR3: CAISGASGTNTGELFF. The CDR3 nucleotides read TGTGCCATCAGTGGCGCTAGCGGGACGAACACCGGGGAGCTGTTTTTT.